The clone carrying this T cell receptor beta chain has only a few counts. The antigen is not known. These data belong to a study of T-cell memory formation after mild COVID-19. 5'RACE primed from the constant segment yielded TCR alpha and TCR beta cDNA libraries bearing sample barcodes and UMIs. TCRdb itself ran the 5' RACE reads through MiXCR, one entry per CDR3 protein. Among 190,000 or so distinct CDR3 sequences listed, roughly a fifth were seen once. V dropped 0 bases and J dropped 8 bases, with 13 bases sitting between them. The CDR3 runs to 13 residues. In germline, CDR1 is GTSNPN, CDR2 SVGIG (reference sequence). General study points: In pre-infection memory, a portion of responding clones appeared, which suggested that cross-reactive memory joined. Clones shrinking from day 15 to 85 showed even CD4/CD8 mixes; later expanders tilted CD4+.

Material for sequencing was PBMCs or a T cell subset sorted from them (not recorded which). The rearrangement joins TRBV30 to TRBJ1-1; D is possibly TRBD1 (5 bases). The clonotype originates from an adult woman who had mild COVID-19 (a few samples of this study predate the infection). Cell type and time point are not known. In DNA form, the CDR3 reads TGTGCCTGGAGTGTTAGTTTCTGGGGGGAAGCTTTCTTT. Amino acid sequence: CAWSVSFWGEAFF.